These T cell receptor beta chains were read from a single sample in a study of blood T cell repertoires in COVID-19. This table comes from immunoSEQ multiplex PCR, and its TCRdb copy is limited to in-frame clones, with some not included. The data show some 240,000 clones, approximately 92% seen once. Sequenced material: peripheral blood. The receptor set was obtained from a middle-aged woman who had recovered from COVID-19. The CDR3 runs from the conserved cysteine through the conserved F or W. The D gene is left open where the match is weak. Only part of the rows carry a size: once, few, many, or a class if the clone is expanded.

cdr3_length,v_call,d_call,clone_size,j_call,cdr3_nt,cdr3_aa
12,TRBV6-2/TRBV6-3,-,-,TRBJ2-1,TGTGCCAGCAGCCCGGGAGTTCTTGAGCAGTTCTTC,CASSPGVLEQFF
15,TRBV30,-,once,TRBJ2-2,TGTGCCTGGAGGCGGCCGGGGACGAACACCGGGGAGCTGTTTTTT,CAWRRPGTNTGELFF
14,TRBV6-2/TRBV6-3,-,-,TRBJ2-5,TGTGCCAGCAGTTATTGGGTAGAGGCAAAGACCCAGTACTTC,CASSYWVEAKTQYF
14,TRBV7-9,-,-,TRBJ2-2,TGTGCCAGCAGCCAGGGGTTTTACACCGGGGAGCTGTTTTTT,CASSQGFYTGELFF
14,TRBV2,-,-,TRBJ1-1,TGTGCCAGCAGTGAAGGGACAGCGAACACTGAAGCTTTCTTT,CASSEGTANTEAFF
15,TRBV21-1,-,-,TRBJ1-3,TGTGCCAGCCGACCTGGGCAGGGCTCTGGAAACACCATATATTTT,CASRPGQGSGNTIYF
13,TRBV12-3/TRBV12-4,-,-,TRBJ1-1,TGTGCCAGCAGTTTGGGCCAGAACACTGAAGCTTTCTTT,CASSLGQNTEAFF
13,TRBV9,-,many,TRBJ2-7,TGTGCCAGCAGCGTAGCAGGGGACTACGAGCAGTACTTC,CASSVAGDYEQYF
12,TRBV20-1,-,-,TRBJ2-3,TGCAGTGCTAGTGGCGGGGTAGATACGCAGTATTTT,CSASGGVDTQYF
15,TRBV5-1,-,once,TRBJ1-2,TGCGCCAGCAGCTTGTCTCGGGGTTCCAACTATGGCTACACCTTC,CASSLSRGSNYGYTF
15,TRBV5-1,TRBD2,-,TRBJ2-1,TGCGCCAGCAGGAATGGACTAGCGGTATACAATGAGCAGTTCTTC,CASRNGLAVYNEQFF
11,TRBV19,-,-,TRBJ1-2,TGTGCCAGTAGTATGGCAGGGGTGCGGCTGTTC,CASSMAGVRLF
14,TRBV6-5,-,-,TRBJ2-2,TGTGCCACCGGGGGGCACGCGAACACCGGGGAGCTGTTTTTT,CATGGHANTGELFF
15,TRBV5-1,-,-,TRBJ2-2,TGCGCCAGCAGCCCGCCGGGAACTGCGGCCGGGGAGCTGTTTTTT,CASSPPGTAAGELFF
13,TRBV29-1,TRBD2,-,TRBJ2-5,TGCAGCATTAGCGGGAGGGCCCTGGAGACCCAGTACTTC,CSISGRALETQYF
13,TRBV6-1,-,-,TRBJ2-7,TGTGCCAGCAGTGAACCGGGGGATGGGAGGCAGTACTTC,CASSEPGDGRQYF
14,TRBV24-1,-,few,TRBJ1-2,TGTGCCACCAGTGACCAACACACTAACTATGGCTACACCTTC,CATSDQHTNYGYTF
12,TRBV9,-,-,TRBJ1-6,TGTGCCAGCACGGCAGGGTCTTCACCCCTCCACTTT,CASTAGSSPLHF
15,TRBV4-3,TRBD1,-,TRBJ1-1,TGCGCCAGCAGCCGATCCGGGACAGAGAACACTGAAGCTTTCTTT,CASSRSGTENTEAFF
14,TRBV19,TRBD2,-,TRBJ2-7,TGTGCCAGTAGCGGAGCGGGGGGGATCCCGGAGCAGTACTTC,CASSGAGGIPEQYF
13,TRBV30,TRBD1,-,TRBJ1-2,TGTGCCTGGAGTAGGGACAGACCTTATGGCTACACCTTC,CAWSRDRPYGYTF
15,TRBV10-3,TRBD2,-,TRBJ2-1,TGTGCCATCAGTGAAAGGGAGGGTACCTACAATGAGCAGTTCTTC,CAISEREGTYNEQFF
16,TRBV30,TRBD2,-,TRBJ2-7,TGTGCCTGGAGTGTAGGGTGGGGCGGGGGTACCCGGGAGCAGTACTTC,CAWSVGWGGGTREQYF
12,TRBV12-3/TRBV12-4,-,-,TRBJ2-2,TGTGCCAGCAGTTCCATCACCGGGGAGCTGTTTTTT,CASSSITGELFF
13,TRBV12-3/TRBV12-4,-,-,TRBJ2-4,TGTGCCAGCAGTTTAGGGGGGCAAAACATTCAGTACTTC,CASSLGGQNIQYF
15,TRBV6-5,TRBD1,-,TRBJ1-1,TGTGCCAGCAGTTACTCAGGACAGGGGAACACTGAAGCTTTCTTT,CASSYSGQGNTEAFF
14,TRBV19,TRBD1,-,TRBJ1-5,TGTGCCAGTAGAACGACAGGGTCGGAGCAGCCCCAGCATTTT,CASRTTGSEQPQHF
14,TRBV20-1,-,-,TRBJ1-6,TGCAGTGCTAGTCAAACAGGGCTGAATTCACCCCTCCACTTT,CSASQTGLNSPLHF
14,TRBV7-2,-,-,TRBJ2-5,TGTGCCAGCAGCCCAGGTCGGACTGGAGAGACCCAGTACTTC,CASSPGRTGETQYF
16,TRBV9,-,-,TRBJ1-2,TGTGCCAGCAGCCCTCCCCTCCCCGAGACAGGCTATGGCTACACCTTC,CASSPPLPETGYGYTF
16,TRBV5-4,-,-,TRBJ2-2,TGTGCCAGCAGCTTGGGTACTCGGGCGAACACCGGGGAGCTGTTTTTT,CASSLGTRANTGELFF
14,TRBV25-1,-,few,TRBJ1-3,TGTGCCAGCAGATCCCGGGCGGGGGGAAACACCATATATTTT,CASRSRAGGNTIYF
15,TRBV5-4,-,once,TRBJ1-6,TGTGCCAGCAGCTTTGGTAGCTCCTATAATTCACCCCTCCACTTT,CASSFGSSYNSPLHF
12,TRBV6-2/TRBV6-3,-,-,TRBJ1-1,TGTGCCAGCAGTGACAGGCTCAGGAGGGCTTTCTTT,CASSDRLRRAFF
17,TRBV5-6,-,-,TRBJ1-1,TGTGCCAGCAGCTTGGTGGGGGGAGGGATATCGAACACTGAAGCTTTCTTT,CASSLVGGGISNTEAFF
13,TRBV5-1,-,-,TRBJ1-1,TGCGCCAGCAGCTTTTACGGGGACACTGAAGCTTTCTTT,CASSFYGDTEAFF
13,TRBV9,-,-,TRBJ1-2,TGTGCCAGCAGCGTAGCGGGGGACTATGGCTACACCTTC,CASSVAGDYGYTF
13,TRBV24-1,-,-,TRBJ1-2,TGTGCCACCAGTGATTTGCCGCGAAATGGCTACACCTTC,CATSDLPRNGYTF
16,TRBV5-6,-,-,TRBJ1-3,TGTGCCAGCAGCAAACTCACAGGGACCTCTGGAAACACCATATATTTT,CASSKLTGTSGNTIYF
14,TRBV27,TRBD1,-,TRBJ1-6,TGTGCCAGCAGTTCGGGACAGGGAAATTCACCCCTCCACTTT,CASSSGQGNSPLHF
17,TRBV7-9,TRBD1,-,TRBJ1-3,TGTGCCAGCAGCCTCACACGGGGCCGGACAGGGGGGAACACCATATATTTT,CASSLTRGRTGGNTIYF
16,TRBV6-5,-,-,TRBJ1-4,TGTGCCAGCAGTTACATGACAGAATCAACTAATGAAAAACTGTTTTTT,CASSYMTESTNEKLFF
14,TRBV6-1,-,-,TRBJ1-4,TGTGCCAGCAGTGAAGCGTCAGGGGCTGGAAAACTGTTTTTT,CASSEASGAGKLFF
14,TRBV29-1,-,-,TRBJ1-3,TGCAGCGTCCAAAATAAACTCGCTGGAAACACCATATATTTT,CSVQNKLAGNTIYF
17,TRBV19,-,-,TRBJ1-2,TGTGCCAGTAGTTCAATCCGACAGGCGGACCATAACTATGGCTACACCTTC,CASSSIRQADHNYGYTF
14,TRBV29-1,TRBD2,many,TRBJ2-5,TGCAGCGTTGAATGGACTAGCCAAGAAGAGACCCAGTACTTC,CSVEWTSQEETQYF
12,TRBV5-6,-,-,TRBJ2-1,TGTGCCAGCAGCTTGGACGGGAATGAGCAGTTCTTC,CASSLDGNEQFF
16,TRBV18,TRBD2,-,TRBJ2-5,TGTGCCAGCTCACCCCTACCTAGTAGCGGGAAAGAGACCCAGTACTTC,CASSPLPSSGKETQYF
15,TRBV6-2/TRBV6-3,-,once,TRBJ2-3,TGTGCCAGCAGTTACTTAGCGACCCCCACAGATACGCAGTATTTT,CASSYLATPTDTQYF
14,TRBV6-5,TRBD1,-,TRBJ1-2,TGTGCCAGCACCTACAGGGGACCAAACTATGGCTACACCTTC,CASTYRGPNYGYTF
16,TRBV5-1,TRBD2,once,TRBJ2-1,TGCGCCAGCAGCTTGCGGCCTAGCGGGGGGGACAATGAGCAGTTCTTC,CASSLRPSGGDNEQFF
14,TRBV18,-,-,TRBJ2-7,TGTGCCAGCTCACCACCGGGGCTAAACTACGAGCAGTACTTC,CASSPPGLNYEQYF
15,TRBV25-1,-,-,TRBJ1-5,TGTGCCAGCAGTGATTCCCGGACTATCAGTCAGCCCCAGCATTTT,CASSDSRTISQPQHF